Listed below are T cell receptor beta chains from one sample, sequenced in a study of human T cells and chemical hapten exposure. A single record per CDR3 protein comes from TCRdb applying MiXCR to the RACE reads. The table shows around 80,000 distinct CDR3 sequences, with 6.6% occurring only once. The sequencing here drew on whole blood, taken in connection with sensitization to the hapten diphenylcyclopropenone (DPC). The receptors come from a woman aged 30 to 39 with alopecia areata. Some clones in this sample may be carry-over from other donors' samples. Each CDR3 is given with its conserved first and last residue. A D gene is named only where the DNA matches it firmly. Clone size is not always given. Where it is, it says once, few, many or a class for expanded clones.

CDR3 length,clone size,D gene,V gene,J gene,CDR3 protein
15,many,.,TRBV7-2,TRBJ1-2,CASSLARSSYYGYTF
14,few,.,TRBV5-1,TRBJ2-3,CASSSPSSTDTQYF
13,many,.,TRBV29-1,TRBJ2-5,CSVGGTLEETQYF
14,few,.,TRBV19,TRBJ1-5,CASSMTQGNQPQHF
16,few,TRBD1,TRBV6-6,TRBJ1-5,CASSARQGSSNQPQHF
13,few,.,TRBV6-4,TRBJ1-4,CASSGQPNEKLFF
15,.,.,TRBV7-9,TRBJ1-2,CASSLLYGSQDGYTF
13,many,TRBD1,TRBV30,TRBJ1-1,CAWSLGTANTAFF
13,many,.,TRBV30,TRBJ1-1,CAWSNQGNTEAFF
14,.,TRBD2,TRBV7-2,TRBJ2-5,CASSLGGLVETQYF
15,few,.,TRBV2,TRBJ1-4,CASSELGGRSEKLFF
11,many,TRBD2,TRBV20-1,TRBJ2-3,CSASREGTQYF
15,few,.,TRBV5-1,TRBJ1-1,CASSQGPGLNTEAFF